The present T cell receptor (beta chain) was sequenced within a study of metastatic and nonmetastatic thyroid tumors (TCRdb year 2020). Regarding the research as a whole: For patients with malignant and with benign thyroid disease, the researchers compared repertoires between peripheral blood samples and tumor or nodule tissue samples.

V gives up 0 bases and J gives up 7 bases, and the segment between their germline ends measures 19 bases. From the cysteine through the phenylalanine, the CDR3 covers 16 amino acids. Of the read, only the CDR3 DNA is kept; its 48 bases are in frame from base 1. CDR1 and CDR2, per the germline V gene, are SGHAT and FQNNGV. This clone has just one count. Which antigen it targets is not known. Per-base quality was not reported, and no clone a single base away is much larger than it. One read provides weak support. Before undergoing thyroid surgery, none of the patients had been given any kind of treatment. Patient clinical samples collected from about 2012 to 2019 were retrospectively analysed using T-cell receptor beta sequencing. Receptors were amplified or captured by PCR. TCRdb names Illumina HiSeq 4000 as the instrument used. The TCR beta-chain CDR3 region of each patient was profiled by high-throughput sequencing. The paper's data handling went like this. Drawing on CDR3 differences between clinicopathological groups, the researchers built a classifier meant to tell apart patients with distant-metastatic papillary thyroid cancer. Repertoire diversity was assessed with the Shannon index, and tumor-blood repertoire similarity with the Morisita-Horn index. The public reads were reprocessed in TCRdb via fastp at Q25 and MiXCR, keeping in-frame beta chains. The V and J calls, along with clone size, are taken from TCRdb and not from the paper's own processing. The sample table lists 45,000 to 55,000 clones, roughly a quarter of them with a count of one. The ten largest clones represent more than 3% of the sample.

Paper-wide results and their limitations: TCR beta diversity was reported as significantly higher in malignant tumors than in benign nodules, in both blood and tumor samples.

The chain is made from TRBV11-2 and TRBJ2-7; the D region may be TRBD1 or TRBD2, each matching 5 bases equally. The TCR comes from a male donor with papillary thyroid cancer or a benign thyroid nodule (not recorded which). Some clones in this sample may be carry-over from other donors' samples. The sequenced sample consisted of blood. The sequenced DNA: TGTGCCAGCAGCTTAGATTGGGGCACCGAGGAGCGGGAGCAGTACTTC. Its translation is CASSLDWGTEEREQYF.